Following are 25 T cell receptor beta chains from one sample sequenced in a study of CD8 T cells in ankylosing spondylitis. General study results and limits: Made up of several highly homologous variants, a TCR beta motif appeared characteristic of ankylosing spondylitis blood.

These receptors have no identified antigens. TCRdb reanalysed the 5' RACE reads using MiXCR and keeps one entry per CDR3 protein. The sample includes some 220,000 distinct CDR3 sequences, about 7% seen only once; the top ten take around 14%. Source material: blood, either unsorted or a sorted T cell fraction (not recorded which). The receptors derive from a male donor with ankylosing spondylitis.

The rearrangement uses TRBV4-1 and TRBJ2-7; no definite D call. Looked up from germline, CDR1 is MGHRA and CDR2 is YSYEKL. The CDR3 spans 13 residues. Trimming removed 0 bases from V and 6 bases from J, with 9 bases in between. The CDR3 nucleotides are TGCGCCAGCAGCCAAGATGGACGAGGCGAGCAGTACTTC. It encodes CASSQDGRGEQYF.

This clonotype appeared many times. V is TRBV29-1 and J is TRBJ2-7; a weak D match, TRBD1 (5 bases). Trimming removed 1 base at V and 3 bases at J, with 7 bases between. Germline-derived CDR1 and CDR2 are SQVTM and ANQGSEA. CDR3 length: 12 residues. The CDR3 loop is CSVEVTDYEQYF. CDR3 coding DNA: TGCAGCGTTGAAGTGACAGACTACGAGCAGTACTTC.

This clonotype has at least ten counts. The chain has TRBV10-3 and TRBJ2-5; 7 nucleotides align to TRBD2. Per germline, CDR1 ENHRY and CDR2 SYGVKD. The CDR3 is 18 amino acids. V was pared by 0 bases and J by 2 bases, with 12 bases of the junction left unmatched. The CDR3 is CAISESIRSSGAQETQYF. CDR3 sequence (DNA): TGTGCCATCAGTGAGTCCATTAGGTCTAGCGGAGCGCAAGAGACCCAGTACTTC.

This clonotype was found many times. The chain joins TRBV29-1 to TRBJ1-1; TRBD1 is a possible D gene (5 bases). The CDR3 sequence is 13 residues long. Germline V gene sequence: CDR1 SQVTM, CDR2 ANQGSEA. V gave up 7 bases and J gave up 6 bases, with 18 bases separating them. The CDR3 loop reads CSETGTAKAEAFF. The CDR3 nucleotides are TGCAGCGAAACCGGGACGGCGAAGGCTGAAGCTTTCTTT. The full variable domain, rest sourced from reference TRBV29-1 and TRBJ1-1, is SAVISQKPSRDICQRGTSLTIQCQVDSQVTMMFWYRQQPGQSLTLIATANQGSEATYESGFVIDKFPISRPNLTFSTLTVSNMSPEDSSIYLCSETGTAKAEAFFGQGTRLTVV.

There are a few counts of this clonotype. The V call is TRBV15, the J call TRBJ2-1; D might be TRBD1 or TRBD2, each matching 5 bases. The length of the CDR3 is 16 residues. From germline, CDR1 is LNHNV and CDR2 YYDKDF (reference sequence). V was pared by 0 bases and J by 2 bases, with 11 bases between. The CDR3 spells CATSREGRGPYNEQFF. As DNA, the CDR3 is TGTGCCACCAGCAGAGAAGGAAGGGGACCCTACAATGAGCAGTTCTTC.

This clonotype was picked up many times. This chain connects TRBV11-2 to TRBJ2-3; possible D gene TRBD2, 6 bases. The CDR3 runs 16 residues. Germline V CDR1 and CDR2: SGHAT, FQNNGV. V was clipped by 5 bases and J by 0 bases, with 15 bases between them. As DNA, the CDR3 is TGTGCCAGCAGCCCTCAGGCCGGGACTAGCACAGATACGCAGTATTTT. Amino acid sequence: CASSPQAGTSTDTQYF.

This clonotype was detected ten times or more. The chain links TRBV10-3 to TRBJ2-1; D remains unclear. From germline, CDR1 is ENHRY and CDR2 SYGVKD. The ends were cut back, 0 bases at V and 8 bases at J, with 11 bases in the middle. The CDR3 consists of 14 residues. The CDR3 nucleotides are TGTGCCATCAGTGAGTCGAATAGGGCGGATGAGCAGTTCTTC. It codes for CAISESNRADEQFF.

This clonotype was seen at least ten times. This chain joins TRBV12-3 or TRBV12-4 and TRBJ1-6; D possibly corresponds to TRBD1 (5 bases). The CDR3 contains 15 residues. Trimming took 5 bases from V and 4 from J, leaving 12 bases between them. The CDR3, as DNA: TGTGCCAGCAGTCCCGGGACGGCTTATAATTCACCCCTCCACTTT. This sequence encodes CASSPGTAYNSPLHF.

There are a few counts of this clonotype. The DNA of the CDR3 is TGTGCCAGCATCCCAGAGACAGGGCGGAACACCGGGGAGCTGTTTTTT. It encodes CASIPETGRNTGELFF. The chain uses TRBV5-4 and TRBJ2-2, with TRBD1 identical over 7 bases. The CDR3 has 16 amino acids. Trimming at V came to 6 bases and at J to 1 base, leaving 9 bases not matched to a gene. Germline V gene data show CDR1 as SGHNT and CDR2 as YYREEE (reference sequence).

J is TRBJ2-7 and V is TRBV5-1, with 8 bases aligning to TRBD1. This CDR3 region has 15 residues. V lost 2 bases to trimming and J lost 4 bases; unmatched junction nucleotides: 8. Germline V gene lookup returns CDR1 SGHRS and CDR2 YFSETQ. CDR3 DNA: TGCGCCAGCAGCTTACAGGGGGGAGGAGGATACGAGCAGTACTTC. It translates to CASSLQGGGGYEQYF.

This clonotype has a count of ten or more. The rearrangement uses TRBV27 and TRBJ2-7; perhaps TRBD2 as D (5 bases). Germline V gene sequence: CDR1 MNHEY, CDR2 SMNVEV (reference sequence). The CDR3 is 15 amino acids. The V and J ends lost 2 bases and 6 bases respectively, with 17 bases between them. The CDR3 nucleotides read TGTGCCAGCAGTTTAACCGGGTACCTACTAGGCGAGCAGTACTTC. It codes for CASSLTGYLLGEQYF.

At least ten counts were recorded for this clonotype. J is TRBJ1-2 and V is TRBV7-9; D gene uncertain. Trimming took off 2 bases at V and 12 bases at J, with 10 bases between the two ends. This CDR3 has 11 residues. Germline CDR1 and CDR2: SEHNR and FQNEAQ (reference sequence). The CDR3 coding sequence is TGTGCCAGCAGCTTATTGACGGACCACACCTTC. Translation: CASSLLTDHTF. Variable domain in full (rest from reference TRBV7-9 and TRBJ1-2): DTGVSQNPRHKITKRGQNVTFRCDPISEHNRLYWYRQTLGQGPEFLTYFQNEAQLEKSRLLSDRFSAERPKGSFSTLEIQRTEQGDSAMYLCASSLLTDHTFGSGTRLTVV.

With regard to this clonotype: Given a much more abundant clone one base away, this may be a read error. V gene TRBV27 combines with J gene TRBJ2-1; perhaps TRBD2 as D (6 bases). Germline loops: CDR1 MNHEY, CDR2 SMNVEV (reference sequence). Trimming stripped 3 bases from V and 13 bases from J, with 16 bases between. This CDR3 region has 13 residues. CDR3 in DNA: TGTGCCAGCAGTTTTCAGGATTGGAGGGGCCAGTTCTTC. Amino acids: CASSFQDWRGQFF.

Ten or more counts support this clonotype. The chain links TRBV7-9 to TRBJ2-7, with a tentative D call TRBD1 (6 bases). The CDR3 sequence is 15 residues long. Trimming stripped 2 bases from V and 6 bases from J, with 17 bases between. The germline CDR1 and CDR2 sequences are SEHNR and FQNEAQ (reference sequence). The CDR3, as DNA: TGTGCCAGCAGCTTAAGCAGGGGTTCGTTGGGCGAGCAGTACTTC. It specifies CASSLSRGSLGEQYF.

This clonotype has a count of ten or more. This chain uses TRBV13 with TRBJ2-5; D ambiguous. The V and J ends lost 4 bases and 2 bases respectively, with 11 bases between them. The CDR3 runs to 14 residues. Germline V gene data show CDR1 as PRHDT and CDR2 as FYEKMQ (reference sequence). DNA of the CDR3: TGTGCCAGCAGCTCTGGTGGGGATCAAGAGACCCAGTACTTC. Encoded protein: CASSSGGDQETQYF.

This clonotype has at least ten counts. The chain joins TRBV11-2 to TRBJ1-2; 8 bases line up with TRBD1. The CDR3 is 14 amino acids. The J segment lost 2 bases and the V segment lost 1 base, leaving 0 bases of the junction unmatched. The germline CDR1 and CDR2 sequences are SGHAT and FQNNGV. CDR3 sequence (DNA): TGTGCCAGCAGCTTAGGGACAGGGAACTATGGCTACACCTTC. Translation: CASSLGTGNYGYTF.

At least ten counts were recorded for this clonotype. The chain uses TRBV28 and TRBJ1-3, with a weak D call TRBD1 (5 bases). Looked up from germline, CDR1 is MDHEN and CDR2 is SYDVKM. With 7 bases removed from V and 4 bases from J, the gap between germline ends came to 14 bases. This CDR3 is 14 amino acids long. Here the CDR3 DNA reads TGTGCCAGCACCGGGACCTCTGGAGGAAACACCATATATTTT. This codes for CASTGTSGGNTIYF. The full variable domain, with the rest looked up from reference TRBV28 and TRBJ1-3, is DVKVTQSSRYLVKRTGEKVFLECVQDMDHENMFWYRQDPGLGLRLIYFSYDVKMKEKGDIPEGYSVSREKKERFSLILESASTNQTSMYLCASTGTSGGNTIYFGEGSWLTVV.

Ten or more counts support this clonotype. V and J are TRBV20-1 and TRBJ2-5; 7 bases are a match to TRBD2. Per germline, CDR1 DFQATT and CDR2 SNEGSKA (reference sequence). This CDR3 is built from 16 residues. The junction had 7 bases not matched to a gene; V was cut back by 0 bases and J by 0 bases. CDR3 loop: CSARDYLAEDQETQYF. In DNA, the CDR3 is TGCAGTGCTAGAGATTACCTAGCGGAGGACCAAGAGACCCAGTACTTC.

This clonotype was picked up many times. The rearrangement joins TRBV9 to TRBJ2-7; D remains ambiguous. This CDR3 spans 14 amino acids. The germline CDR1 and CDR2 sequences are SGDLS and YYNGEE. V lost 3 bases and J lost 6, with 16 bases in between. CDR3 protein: CASSASLGYAEQYF. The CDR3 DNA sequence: TGTGCCAGCAGCGCAAGCCTGGGGTACGCCGAGCAGTACTTC.

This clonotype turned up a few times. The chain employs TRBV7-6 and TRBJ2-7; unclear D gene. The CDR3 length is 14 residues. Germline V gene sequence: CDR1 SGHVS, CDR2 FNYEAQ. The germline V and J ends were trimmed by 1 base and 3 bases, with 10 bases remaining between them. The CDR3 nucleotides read TGTGCCAGCAGCTTAGGGCCGCCCGACTACGAGCAGTACTTC. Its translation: CASSLGPPDYEQYF.

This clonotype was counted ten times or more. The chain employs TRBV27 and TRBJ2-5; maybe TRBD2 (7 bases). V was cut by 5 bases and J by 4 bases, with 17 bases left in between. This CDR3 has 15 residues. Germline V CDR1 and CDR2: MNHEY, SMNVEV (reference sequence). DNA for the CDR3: TGTGCCAGCAGTCGTCGGCCGAGGGGGGGAGAGACCCAGTACTTC. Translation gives CASSRRPRGGETQYF.

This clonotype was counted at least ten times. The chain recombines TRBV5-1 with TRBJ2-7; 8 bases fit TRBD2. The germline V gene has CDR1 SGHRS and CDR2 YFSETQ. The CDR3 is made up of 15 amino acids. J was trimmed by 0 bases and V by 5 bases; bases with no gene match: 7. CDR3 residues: CASSSLAGSSYEQYF. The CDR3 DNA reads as TGCGCCAGCAGTTCGTTAGCGGGGAGCTCCTACGAGCAGTACTTC.

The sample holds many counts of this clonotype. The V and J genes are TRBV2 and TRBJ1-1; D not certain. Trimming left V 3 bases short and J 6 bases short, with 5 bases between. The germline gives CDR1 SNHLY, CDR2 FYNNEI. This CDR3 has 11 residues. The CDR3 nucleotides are TGTGCCAGCAGTGAGGTTTCTGAAGCTTTCTTT. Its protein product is CASSEVSEAFF.

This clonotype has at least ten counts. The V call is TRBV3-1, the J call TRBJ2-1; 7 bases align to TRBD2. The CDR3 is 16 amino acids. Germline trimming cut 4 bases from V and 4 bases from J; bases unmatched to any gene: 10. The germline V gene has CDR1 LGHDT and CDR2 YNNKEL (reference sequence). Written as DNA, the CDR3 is TGTGCCAGCAGCCCCGCCGGCGGGAGTTTTTACAATGAGCAGTTCTTC. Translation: CASSPAGGSFYNEQFF.

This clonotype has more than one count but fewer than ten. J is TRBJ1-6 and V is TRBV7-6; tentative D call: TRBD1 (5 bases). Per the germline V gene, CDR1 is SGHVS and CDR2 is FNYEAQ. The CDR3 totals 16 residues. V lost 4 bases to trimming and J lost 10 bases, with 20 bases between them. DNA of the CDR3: TGTGCCAGCAGCTCCGGGGACGGAGGGTTAGGATCACCCCTCCACTTT. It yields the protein CASSSGDGGLGSPLHF. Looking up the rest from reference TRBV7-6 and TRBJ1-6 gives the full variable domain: GAGVSQSPRYKVTKRGQDVALRCDPISGHVSLYWYRQALGQGPEFLTYFNYEAQQDKSGLPNDRFSAERPEGSISTLTIQRTEQRDSAMYRCASSSGDGGLGSPLHFGNGTRLTVT.